The TCR beta chain under discussion was sequenced for a study of radiation and T cells in renal cell carcinoma (dated by TCRdb to 2020 to 2022). Looking at the study overall: Samples came from a clinical trial, in which primary renal cell carcinomas received 15 Gy stereotactic body radiation therapy followed by nephrectomy 4 weeks later. TCR beta sequencing covered approximately 51 samples in total, comprising some 26 tumors and 27 peripheral blood samples. In the approximately 53 samples combined, some 4,000,000 unique CDR3 nucleotide sequences were found, encoding roughly 3,000,000 unique CDR3 amino acid sequences.

The full study reports these points: Blood repertoire dynamics were not followed beyond 4 weeks after treatment. Because pretreatment tumor biopsies were not available, the baseline intratumoral presence of clonotypes could not be determined. The single-armed trial design could not address effects of radiation dose or scheduling on the TCR repertoire. In blood, the top tumor clonotypes increased between baseline and 2 weeks post-radiation and then shrank by 4 weeks, which suggests that tumor-resident clones expanded only transiently.

What the time point label conveys for this sample: blood 2 weeks post-SBRT. Per the publication, the treatment or condition label means: 15 Gy SBRT to primary tumor, nephrectomy 4 weeks later. Serial peripheral blood from radiation-treated patients was sampled at baseline, 2 weeks and 4 weeks after SBRT to track tumor-enriched clonotypes. Every patient had renal cell carcinoma of clear cell pathology. Genomic DNA for TCR sequencing was prepared using the QIAamp DNA Blood Mini Kit (Qiagen). Samples were included in the analyses only if all quality control checks were passed. TCR beta libraries were generated from genomic DNA with the immunoSEQ kit, following the manufacturer's recommendations. Library preparation used a first multiplex PCR with proprietary primers, then a second PCR adding unique barcodes, with bead cleanups after each round. Each sample batch included a kit-provided positive control reaction and a negative control reaction. The final libraries were assessed on an Agilent 4200 TapeStation D1000 ScreenTape, pooled by volume, and quantified by qPCR. Sequencing was performed on an Illumina NextSeq500 using a MidOutput 150-cycle cartridge, with 156 Read1 cycles, 15 Index1 cycles, and the kit custom primers. The pooled library was loaded at approximately 0.99 pM, and roughly 20% PhiX control was spiked in. In the source study's methods: The vendor-processed data were analyzed in R, and a clonotype was defined as all T cells that share the same CDR3 nucleotide sequence. For clone abundance analyses, frequencies were normalized to the 10,000 most abundant clones in each sample. Public T cell clones, which averaged fewer than five per sample, were removed prior to analysis. Tumor-enriched and baseline blood-enriched clonotypes were defined by at least a 32-fold difference in abundance between compartments. Clonotypes expanded or contracted between blood time points were identified with a beta-binomial differential abundance model. Similarity between tumor and blood repertoires was quantified using the Baroni-Urbani and Buser coefficient, and groups were compared with two-tailed Wilcoxon tests in R. Imported from immuneACCESS, the table was reduced by TCRdb to in-frame sequences with V and J called. These copies leave out some clones; in studies compared against another copy, an unresolved V gene accounts for under half, and the cause of the remainder is not known. That table is the source of V, J and clone size, and D and trimming were worked out from the DNA. Within this sample are some 150,000 clones, with roughly 86% of them counted one time only. The leading ten clones occupy 10% to 15% of the sample.

Concerning this clone: Its cognate antigen has yet to be identified. Base-call qualities are not available, and no considerably larger clone is one nucleotide away.

Sequenced here: blood, sampled from a patient whose treatment included radiotherapy and nephrectomy. The clonotype was recovered from a woman aged 45 to 65 with renal cell carcinoma.

The CDR3 here reads CASSSESSYNEQFF. In nucleotides, the sequence is TGTGCCAGCAGCTCGGAGAGCTCCTACAATGAGCAGTTCTTC. This chain is built from TRBV7-2 and TRBJ2-1; no D segment can be confidently identified. Trimming takes 4 bases from V and 0 bases from J, and the germline ends sit 7 bases apart. Sequences SGHTA (CDR1) and FQGNSA (CDR2) are obtained from the germline V gene. CDR3 length: 14 amino acids, cysteine to phenylalanine. The entry retains the CDR3 DNA only, 42 bases that are in frame from base 1.